The 3 T cell receptor beta chains listed next were all sequenced from one sample in a study of cytomegalovirus exposure and HLA in healthy donors. PCR amplification relied on 60 Vbeta primers (plus 13 Jbeta primers). TCRdb keeps only in-frame clones here, not all; method: immunoSEQ multiplex PCR. The data contain around 67,000 clones, around 82% of them singletons. The sequenced sample consisted of PBMCs. The receptors were sampled from a man aged 18 to 30 in good health and CMV-seropositive.

The chain is built from TRBV30 and TRBJ1-3; 8 nucleotides match TRBD1. This CDR3 has 12 amino acids. V shed 4 bases and J 12 bases; nucleotides not matched to a gene: 8. Germline V gene sequence: CDR1 GTSNPN, CDR2 SVGIG (reference sequence). CDR3 loop: CAWNIQGDSIYF. The CDR3 nucleotides are TGTGCCTGGAACATACAGGGGGATAGCATATATTTT.

The chain employs TRBV2 and TRBJ1-2; D is unclear. V lost 3 bases to trimming and J lost 2 bases, with 13 bases between them. This CDR3 is 15 amino acids long. Germline loops: CDR1 SNHLY, CDR2 FYNNEI. DNA for the CDR3: TGTGCCAGCAGTGAGAGTCATTTTCAAAACTATGGCTACACCTTC. This codes for CASSESHFQNYGYTF.

The V call is TRBV29-1, the J call TRBJ1-1, with 8 bases aligning to TRBD1. Germline CDR1 SQVTM, CDR2 ANQGSEA. The V gene end was trimmed by 6 bases and the J gene end by 5 bases; junction bases not matched to a gene: 8. CDR3 length: 13 amino acids. The CDR3 sequence: CSVATGERTEAFF. The CDR3 coding sequence is TGCAGCGTCGCGACAGGGGAGAGGACTGAAGCTTTCTTT.